This record covers a single T cell receptor beta chain. This CDR3 is 13 amino acids long. The V end was cut by 0 bases, the J end by 1 base, with 3 bases between. Germline assignment: CDR1 MNHEY and CDR2 SMNVEV (reference sequence). These data originate in a study of T cell changes during pregnancy in multiple sclerosis. TCRdb's copy holds only in-frame clones and misses some; the assay was immunoSEQ multiplex PCR. The sample includes 30,000 to 35,000 clones, 90% seen only once; the top ten take around 11%. The source was CD8+ T cells from peripheral blood mononuclear cells, collected before pregnancy. The chain combines TRBV27 with TRBJ1-1; no firm D call. This TCR was recovered from a female donor with multiple sclerosis, enrolled in a pregnancy study. The CDR3 DNA is TGTGCCAGCAGTTTATCGAGGAACACTGAAGCTTTCTTT. Translating gives CASSLSRNTEAFF.